One sample yielded the 27 T cell receptor beta chains listed below, sequenced in a study of blood T cell repertoires in COVID-19. TCRdb's copy holds only in-frame clones and misses some; the assay was immunoSEQ multiplex PCR. The table has 260,000 or so clones, 80% to 90% seen once. Sequenced material: peripheral blood. All receptors derive from a woman in her seventies with acute or convalescent COVID-19.

This sequence joins TRBV9 and TRBJ1-3, with D maybe TRBD1 (5 bases). This CDR3 is built from 13 residues. V lost 4 bases and J 4 bases, leaving 9 bases between the germline ends. CDR1 is SGDLS and CDR2 is YYNGEE in the germline V gene. In DNA form, the CDR3 reads TGTGCCAGCAGCCCTCCAGGGGGAAACACCATATATTTT. Residues: CASSPPGGNTIYF. Full variable domain (remainder filled in from reference TRBV9 and TRBJ1-3): DSGVTQTPKHLITATGQRVTLRCSPRSGDLSVYWYQQSLDQGLQFLIQYYNGEERAKGNILERFSAQQFPDLHSELNLSSLELGDSALYFCASSPPGGNTIYFGEGSWLTVV.

This clone was detected a few times. Different DNA sequences within this sample yield the same CDR3. This chain uses TRBV4-3 with TRBJ1-1; the D is unclear. V was shortened by 0 bases and J by 8 bases, with 10 bases between the two germline ends. The germline gives CDR1 LGHNA, CDR2 YSLEER. The CDR3 covers 13 residues. CDR3: CASSQDRRAEAFF. Written as DNA, the CDR3 is TGCGCCAGCAGCCAAGATCGTAGAGCAGAAGCTTTCTTT.

CDR3 protein: CATSRPLTGTYEKLFF. CDR3 nucleotide sequence: TGTGCCACCAGCAGACCCTTGACAGGGACATATGAAAAACTGTTTTTT. The chain employs TRBV15 and TRBJ1-4; 7 bases are shared with TRBD1. Germline CDR1 LNHNV, CDR2 YYDKDF (reference sequence). The CDR3 has 16 amino acids. With V trimmed by 2 bases and J by 6 bases, 9 bases remained unmatched. Looking up the rest from reference TRBV15 and TRBJ1-4 gives the full variable domain: DAMVIQNPRYQVTQFGKPVTLSCSQTLNHNVMYWYQQKSSQAPKLLFHYYDKDFNNEADTPDNFQSRRPNTSFCFLDIRSPGLGDTAMYLCATSRPLTGTYEKLFFGSGTQLSVL.

This clone was observed a single time. As DNA, the CDR3 is TGTGCCAGCAGTTACTCCGGGACAGGGGGTGAAAAACTGTTTTTT. It translates to CASSYSGTGGEKLFF. This chain joins TRBV6-5 and TRBJ1-4; 11 bases fit TRBD1. The length of the CDR3 is 15 residues. V dropped 0 bases and J dropped 7; count of bases not matched to a gene: 1. Germline V gene data show CDR1 as MNHEY and CDR2 as SVGAGI.

The rearrangement links TRBV27 to TRBJ1-5; tentative D call: TRBD1 (5 bases). V lost 2 bases to trimming and J lost 2 bases, with 7 bases between them. The germline V gene encodes CDR1 MNHEY and CDR2 SMNVEV (reference sequence). There are 14 residues in the CDR3. CDR3 amino acids: CASSLETGNQPQHF. CDR3 DNA sequence: TGTGCCAGCAGTTTAGAGACAGGCAATCAGCCCCAGCATTTT.

J is TRBJ1-5 and V is TRBV18, with unresolved D. The CDR3 is 15 residues long. Looked up from germline, CDR1 is KGHSH and CDR2 is LQKENI. V dropped 3 bases and J dropped 6 bases, with 15 bases sitting between them. This CDR3 reads CASSPGEVSIQPQHF. CDR3 DNA sequence: TGTGCCAGCTCACCCGGGGAGGTTTCAATTCAGCCCCAGCATTTT.

J is TRBJ1-2 and V is TRBV5-4; D remains ambiguous. V was clipped by 8 bases and J by 4 bases, with 18 bases between them. CDR3 length: 14 residues. Germline loops: CDR1 SGHNT, CDR2 YYREEE (reference sequence). The CDR3 is CASHLAGAFYGYTF. The DNA for the CDR3 is TGTGCCAGTCATCTAGCAGGCGCCTTCTATGGCTACACCTTC. Full variable domain (remainder filled in from reference TRBV5-4 and TRBJ1-2): ETGVTQSPTHLIKTRGQQVTLRCSSQSGHNTVSWYQQALGQGPQFIFQYYREEENGRGNFPPRFSGLQFPNYSSELNVNALELDDSALYLCASHLAGAFYGYTFGSGTRLTVV.

This rearrangement joins TRBV7-9 to TRBJ2-7; 7 bases line up with TRBD1. This CDR3 has 14 amino acids. Per germline, CDR1 SEHNR and CDR2 FQNEAQ (reference sequence). The ends lost 1 base at V and 4 bases at J; junction bases unmatched: 4. CDR3 amino acids: CASSLGNRGYEQYF. CDR3 nucleotides: TGTGCCAGCAGCTTAGGTAACAGGGGTTACGAGCAGTACTTC.

This clone occurred a few times. The rearrangement joins TRBV2 to TRBJ1-4, with a possible D match to TRBD1 (5 bases). The CDR3 spans 15 residues. V was shortened by 7 bases and J by 1 base, with 13 bases between the two germline ends. Germline V gene sequence: CDR1 SNHLY, CDR2 FYNNEI. The DNA of the CDR3 is TGTGCCAGCATGGGTCAGGGACTAACTAATGAAAAACTGTTTTTT. This codes for CASMGQGLTNEKLFF. The full variable domain, with the rest looked up from reference TRBV2 and TRBJ1-4, is EPEVTQTPSHQVTQMGQEVILRCVPISNHLYFYWYRQILGQKVEFLVSFYNNEISEKSEIFDDQFSVERPDGSNFTLKIRSTKLEDSAMYFCASMGQGLTNEKLFFGSGTQLSVL.

The chain employs TRBV7-2 and TRBJ1-4; 7 nucleotides line up with TRBD1. CDR3 size: 15 residues. Losses at the gene ends were 5 bases for V and 2 bases for J; bases not matched to a gene: 5. CDR1 is SGHTA, CDR2 FQGNSA, per germline. Written as DNA, the CDR3 is TGTGCCAGCAGCCTGACAGGGCCTACTAATGAAAAACTGTTTTTT. It translates to CASSLTGPTNEKLFF. The full variable domain, with the rest looked up from reference TRBV7-2 and TRBJ1-4, is GAGVSQSPSNKVTEKGKDVELRCDPISGHTALYWYRQSLGQGLEFLIYFQGNSAPDKSGLPSDRFSAERTGGSVSTLTIQRTQQEDSAVYLCASSLTGPTNEKLFFGSGTQLSVL.

The gene calls are TRBV28 and TRBJ2-7; 8 nucleotides align to TRBD1. Germline V gene sequence: CDR1 MDHEN, CDR2 SYDVKM. The CDR3 loop spans 13 amino acids. The V and J ends lost 4 bases and 3 bases, in that order; junction bases with no gene match: 2. This CDR3 reads CASSSGTGYEQYF. CDR3 in DNA: TGTGCCAGCAGTTCCGGGACAGGCTACGAGCAGTACTTC.

The chain recombines TRBV5-1 with TRBJ1-1; TRBD1 matches 8 bases. The V gene end was trimmed by 3 bases and the J gene end by 4 bases; junction bases not matched to a gene: 5. CDR3 length equals 14 residues. Germline CDR1 reads SGHRS; CDR2 reads YFSETQ. The CDR3 nucleotides read TGCGCCAGCAGCTGGATTACAGGGGGCACTGAAGCTTTCTTT. It codes for CASSWITGGTEAFF.

The chain recombines TRBV9 with TRBJ1-6, with a tentative D call TRBD1 (6 bases). Germline-derived CDR1 and CDR2 are SGDLS and YYNGEE. The V gene lost 5 bases and the J gene lost 5 bases, with 17 bases spanning the gap. This CDR3 is 16 amino acids long. As DNA, the CDR3 is TGTGCCAGCAGTCCCGCGGAGCAGGGGAATAATTCACCCCTCCACTTT. Its translation: CASSPAEQGNNSPLHF. The full variable domain, completed using reference TRBV9 and TRBJ1-6, is DSGVTQTPKHLITATGQRVTLRCSPRSGDLSVYWYQQSLDQGLQFLIQYYNGEERAKGNILERFSAQQFPDLHSELNLSSLELGDSALYFCASSPAEQGNNSPLHFGNGTRLTVT.

The chain recombines TRBV5-6 with TRBJ2-6; 7 bases line up with TRBD2. The CDR3 spans 19 residues. V lost 0 bases, J lost 1 base, and 10 bases stayed unmatched. Germline assignment: CDR1 SGHDT and CDR2 YYEEEE. CDR3 amino acids: CASSLGSTGRGSGANVLTF. The CDR3 bases are TGTGCCAGCAGCTTGGGGTCGACGGGGAGGGGATCTGGGGCCAACGTCCTGACTTTC.

This chain uses TRBV6-5 with TRBJ2-7; D not resolved. The CDR3 spans 14 residues. Germline loops: CDR1 MNHEY, CDR2 SVGAGI. V dropped 5 bases and J dropped 1 base, with 12 bases sitting between them. CDR3 amino acids: CASSPTDLSYEQYF. The CDR3 DNA reads TGTGCCAGCAGTCCCACCGACTTATCCTACGAGCAGTACTTC.

CDR3 protein: CASSRIPRQGLDYGYTF. For the CDR3, the DNA is TGCGCCAGCAGCCGAATTCCTAGACAGGGTTTGGACTATGGCTACACCTTC. This chain links TRBV4-3 with TRBJ1-2, with 7 bases lining up with TRBD1. The trim removed 4 bases at V and 3 bases at J, leaving 14 bases unmatched. There are 17 residues in the CDR3. The germline V gene encodes CDR1 LGHNA and CDR2 YSLEER.

The chain links TRBV12-3 or TRBV12-4 to TRBJ1-6, with D uncertain. V shed 6 bases and J shed 10 bases, with 13 bases lying between them. The CDR3 is 13 amino acids. The CDR3 DNA sequence: TGTGCCAGCAGACCAAGGAGGGAGTCACCCCTCCACTTT. It yields the protein CASRPRRESPLHF.

This clone has a single count. J is TRBJ1-5 and V is TRBV5-1; D perhaps matches TRBD1 (5 bases). Per the germline V gene, CDR1 is SGHRS and CDR2 is YFSETQ. The CDR3 is 15 amino acids. V was cut by 4 bases and J by 4 bases, with 15 bases left in between. Here the CDR3 DNA reads TGCGCCAGCAGCGGAGGGGTTGGGGAGAATCAGCCCCAGCATTTT. It is translated as CASSGGVGENQPQHF.

V and J are TRBV5-6 and TRBJ1-5; weak D call: TRBD1 (6 bases). Germline V gene data show CDR1 as SGHDT and CDR2 as YYEEEE. Trimming removed 0 bases at V and 6 bases at J, with 13 bases between. This CDR3 contains 15 residues. The CDR3 nucleotides are TGTGCCAGCAGCTTGGACGGGCAGGGGAGTCAGCCCCAGCATTTT. Protein sequence: CASSLDGQGSQPQHF.

This chain connects TRBV4-3 to TRBJ1-6; D remains unclear. Trimming took off 1 base at V and 4 bases at J, with 8 bases between the two ends. The CDR3 contains 15 residues. Germline V gene lookup returns CDR1 LGHNA and CDR2 YSLEER. The CDR3 nucleotides are TGCGCCAGCAGCCAAGGGCAGTTATATAATTCACCCCTCCACTTT. Protein sequence: CASSQGQLYNSPLHF.

The table lists this clone with a count of one. The genes are TRBV5-1 and TRBJ2-2; TRBD1 matches 8 bases. CDR1 and CDR2 from the germline V gene are SGHRS and YFSETQ. Unmatched junction bases numbered 4, after V lost 2 bases and J lost 4 bases. CDR3 length equals 15 residues. The chain's CDR3 is CASSFPGGSTGELFF. The CDR3 DNA is TGCGCCAGCAGCTTCCCAGGGGGCAGCACCGGGGAGCTGTTTTTT.

The rearrangement uses TRBV6-5 and TRBJ1-5; 7 bases are a match to TRBD1. The trim removed 6 bases at V and 4 bases at J, leaving 3 bases unmatched. Germline CDR1 MNHEY, CDR2 SVGAGI. The CDR3 contains 13 residues. The CDR3 here is CASRTTGNQPQHF. The CDR3 coding sequence is TGTGCCAGCAGGACGACAGGGAATCAGCCCCAGCATTTT.

This clone has a single count. The CDR3 protein is CASSIHGQGADTQYF. In DNA form, the CDR3 reads TGTGCCAGTAGTATCCATGGACAGGGGGCAGATACGCAGTATTTT. The chain has TRBV19 and TRBJ2-3, with 10 bases aligning to TRBD1. Trimming removed 3 bases from V and 4 bases from J; junction bases left unmatched: 4. The CDR3 spans 15 residues. Germline CDR1 LNHDA, CDR2 SQIVND (reference sequence). The complete variable domain, with remaining parts taken from reference TRBV19 and TRBJ2-3, reads DGGITQSPKYLFRKEGQNVTLSCEQNLNHDAMYWYRQDPGQGLRLIYYSQIVNDFQKGDIAEGYSVSREKKESFPLTVTSAQKNPTAFYLCASSIHGQGADTQYFGPGTRLTVL.

This chain links TRBV18 with TRBJ1-4; TRBD1 might be the D (5 bases). In germline, CDR1 is KGHSH, CDR2 LQKENI. V lost 5 bases and J lost 8, with 12 bases in between. The CDR3 has 13 residues. The CDR3 DNA is TGTGCCAGCTCAGCTGGGGCGGGGGAAAAACTGTTTTTT. The encoded protein is CASSAGAGEKLFF.

The V gene is TRBV16, the J gene TRBJ1-2; D not resolved. The CDR3 is 12 amino acids. Trimming cost V 1 base and J 11 bases, with 11 bases left between them. The V gene's germline CDR1 is KGHSY and CDR2 FQNENV. CDR3: CASSQLAGEYTF. CDR3 sequence (DNA): TGTGCCAGCAGCCAATTGGCCGGGGAATACACCTTC.

The chain carries TRBV6-2 or TRBV6-3 and TRBJ2-1; unclear D gene. The CDR3 is 12 residues long. Trimming shortened V by 2 bases and J by 6 bases, and 5 bases separated the two germline ends. CDR1 is MNHEY, CDR2 SVGEGT, per germline. The CDR3 is CASSYPSNEQFF. DNA of the CDR3: TGTGCCAGCAGTTACCCCTCCAATGAGCAGTTCTTC.

This clone has more than one count but fewer than ten. This chain connects TRBV2 to TRBJ1-2; TRBD1 might be the D (5 bases). From germline, CDR1 is SNHLY and CDR2 FYNNEI. Trimming left V 7 bases short and J 3 bases short, with 12 bases between. This CDR3 is built from 13 residues. CDR3 residues: CASTPTEYYGYTF. The CDR3 DNA is TGTGCCAGCACACCGACAGAGTACTATGGCTACACCTTC.